This T cell receptor (beta chain) comes out of a study of beta chain features in type 1 diabetes. Expressed TCRB transcripts got sequenced, as all isolated RNA was reverse transcribed. Naive, central memory and regulatory T cell samples produced a mean of roughly 3.9 million reads. TCRdb's copy holds only in-frame clones and misses some; the assay was immunoSEQ multiplex PCR. The sample lists more than 350,000 clones; approximately 10% were seen once. The length of the CDR3 is 15 residues. V was clipped by 8 bases and J by 2 bases, with 19 bases between them. Germline CDR1 reads SGHTS; CDR2 reads YDEGEE.

This sequence was found in a woman between 18 and 30 years old in good health. J is TRBJ2-5 and V is TRBV5-8, with D perhaps matching TRBD2 (5 bases). The sample consisted of naive CD4+ T cells from blood. As DNA, the CDR3 is TGTGCCAGTGGTCCAGGATCGGGGTTTCAAGAGACCCAGTACTTC. Encoded protein: CASGPGSGFQETQYF.